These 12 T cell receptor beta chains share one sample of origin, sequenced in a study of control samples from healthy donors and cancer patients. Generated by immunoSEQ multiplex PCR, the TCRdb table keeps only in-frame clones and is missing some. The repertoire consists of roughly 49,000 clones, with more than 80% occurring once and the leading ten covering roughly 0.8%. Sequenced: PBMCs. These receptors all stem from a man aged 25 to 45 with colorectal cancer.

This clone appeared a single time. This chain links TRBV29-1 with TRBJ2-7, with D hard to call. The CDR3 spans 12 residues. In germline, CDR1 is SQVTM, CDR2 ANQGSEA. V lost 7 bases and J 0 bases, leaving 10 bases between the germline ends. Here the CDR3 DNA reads TGCAGCGGAGCCATTAGCTCCTACGAGCAGTACTTC. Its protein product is CSGAISSYEQYF.

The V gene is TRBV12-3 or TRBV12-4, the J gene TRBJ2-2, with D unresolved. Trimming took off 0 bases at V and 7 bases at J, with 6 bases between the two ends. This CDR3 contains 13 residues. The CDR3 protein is CASSLADVGELFF. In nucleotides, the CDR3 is TGTGCCAGCAGTTTAGCGGACGTCGGGGAGCTGTTTTTT.

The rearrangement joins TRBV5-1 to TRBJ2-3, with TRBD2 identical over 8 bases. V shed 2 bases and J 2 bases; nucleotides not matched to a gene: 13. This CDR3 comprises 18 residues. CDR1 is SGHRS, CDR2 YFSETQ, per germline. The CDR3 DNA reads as TGCGCCAGCAGCTTTTTAGAGTCCAGCGGGGGAATCACAGATACGCAGTATTTT. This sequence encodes CASSFLESSGGITDTQYF.

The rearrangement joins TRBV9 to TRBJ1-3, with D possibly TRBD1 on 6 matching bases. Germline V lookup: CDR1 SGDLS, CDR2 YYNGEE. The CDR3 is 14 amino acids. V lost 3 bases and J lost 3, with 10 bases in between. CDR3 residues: CASSANRVGNTIYF. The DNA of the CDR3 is TGTGCCAGCAGCGCCAACAGGGTTGGAAACACCATATATTTT.

DNA of the CDR3: TGTGCCAGCAGTTTAGGGACAGGGATGGTTAGGAACAATCAGCCCCAGCATTTT. The encoded protein is CASSLGTGMVRNNQPQHF. The rearrangement links TRBV28 to TRBJ1-5; 9 bases are shared with TRBD1. Germline V lookup: CDR1 MDHEN, CDR2 SYDVKM. The CDR3 spans 18 residues. V was pared by 2 bases and J by 3 bases, with 11 bases of the junction left unmatched.

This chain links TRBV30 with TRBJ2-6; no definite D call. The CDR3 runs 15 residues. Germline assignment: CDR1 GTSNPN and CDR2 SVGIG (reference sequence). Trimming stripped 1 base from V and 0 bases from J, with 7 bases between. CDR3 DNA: TGTGCCTGGAGTGGAGTCAGCTCTGGGGCCAACGTCCTGACTTTC. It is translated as CAWSGVSSGANVLTF.

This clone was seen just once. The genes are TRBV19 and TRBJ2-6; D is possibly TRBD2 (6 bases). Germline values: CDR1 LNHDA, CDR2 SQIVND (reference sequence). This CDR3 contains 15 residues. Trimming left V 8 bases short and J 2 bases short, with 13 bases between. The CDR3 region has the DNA TGTGCCAGTGCGGAGGGAGTTGCTGGGGCCAACGTCCTGACTTTC. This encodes CASAEGVAGANVLTF.

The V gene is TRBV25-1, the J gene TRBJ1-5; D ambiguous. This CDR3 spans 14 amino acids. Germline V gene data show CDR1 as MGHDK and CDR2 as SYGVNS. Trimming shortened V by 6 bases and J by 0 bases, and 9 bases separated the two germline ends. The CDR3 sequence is CASSSDDSNQPQHF. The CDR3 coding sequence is TGTGCCAGCAGCTCAGATGATAGCAATCAGCCCCAGCATTTT. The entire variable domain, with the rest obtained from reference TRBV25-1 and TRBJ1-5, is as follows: EADIYQTPRYLVIGTGKKITLECSQTMGHDKMYWYQQDPGMELHLIHYSYGVNSTEKGDLSSESTVSRIRTEHFPLTLESARPSHTSQYLCASSSDDSNQPQHFGDGTRLSIL.

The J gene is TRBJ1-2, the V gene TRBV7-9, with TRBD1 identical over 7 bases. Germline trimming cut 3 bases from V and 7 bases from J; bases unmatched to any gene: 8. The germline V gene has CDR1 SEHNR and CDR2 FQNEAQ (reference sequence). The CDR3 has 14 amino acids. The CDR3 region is CASSLAGGESGYTF. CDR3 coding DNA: TGTGCCAGCAGCTTGGCAGGGGGTGAGAGTGGCTACACCTTC.

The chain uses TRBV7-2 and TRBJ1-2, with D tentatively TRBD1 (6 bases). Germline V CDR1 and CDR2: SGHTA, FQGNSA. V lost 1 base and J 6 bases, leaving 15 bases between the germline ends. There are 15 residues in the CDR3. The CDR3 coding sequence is TGTGCCAGCAGCTTAGTAGTATGGGGGGGCGATGGCTACACCTTC. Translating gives CASSLVVWGGDGYTF. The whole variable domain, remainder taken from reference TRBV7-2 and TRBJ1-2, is GAGVSQSPSNKVTEKGKDVELRCDPISGHTALYWYRQSLGQGLEFLIYFQGNSAPDKSGLPSDRFSAERTGGSVSTLTIQRTQQEDSAVYLCASSLVVWGGDGYTFGSGTRLTVV.

CDR3 loop: CASRITSSADTGELFF. The CDR3 DNA reads as TGTGCCAGTAGGATTACATCATCGGCGGACACCGGGGAGCTGTTTTTT. The chain employs TRBV19 and TRBJ2-2; D gene uncertain. CDR3 length: 16 residues. The V and J ends lost 6 bases and 3 bases respectively, with 17 bases between them. Germline V gene lookup returns CDR1 LNHDA and CDR2 SQIVND (reference sequence).

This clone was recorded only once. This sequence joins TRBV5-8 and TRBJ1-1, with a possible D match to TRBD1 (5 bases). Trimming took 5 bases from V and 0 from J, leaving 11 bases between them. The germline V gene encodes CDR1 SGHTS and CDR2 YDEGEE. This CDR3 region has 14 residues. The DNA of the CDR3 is TGTGCCAGCAGGGCGGCAGGGATGAACACTGAAGCTTTCTTT. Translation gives CASRAAGMNTEAFF.